Listed below are T cell receptor beta chains from one sample, sequenced in a study of response to subunit inactivated influenza vaccine. MiXCR, run by TCRdb on the RT-PCR reads, gives a single entry per CDR3 protein. The table has 550,000 to 800,000 distinct CDR3 sequences, approximately 14% seen once. The sample here was PBMCs from blood, taken roughly 12 days after vaccination. Receptor source: a man in his fifties who received an inactivated influenza vaccine. The CDR3 runs from the conserved cysteine through the conserved F or W. The D gene is left open where the match is weak. Clone size appears in some rows only: once, few, many, or a class for an expanded clone.

>TRBV6-1|few|TRBD1|TRBJ2-7
TGTGCCAGCAGTACGTCCGGGACAGAGCTCTCCTACGAGCAGTACTTC
CASSTSGTELSYEQYF
>TRBV21-1|few|NA|TRBJ2-6
TGTGCCAGCAGCAAAGTGCAGGAAAGGGGCCCCTTGCTCGGGCGGGGGGCCAACGTCCTGACTTTC
CASSKVQERGPLLGRGANVLTF
>TRBV7-9|NA|NA|TRBJ2-7
TGTGCCAGCAGCTTAGATGGACTTCCAACCTACGAGCAGTACTTC
CASSLDGLPTYEQYF
>TRBV7-2|NA|NA|TRBJ2-1
TGTGCCAGCAGCGGGTACAGGGTCAATGAGCAGTTCTTC
CASSGYRVNEQFF
>TRBV7-2|NA|TRBD2|TRBJ2-3
TGTGCCAGCAGCCGAGGGACTAGCGGGAGCAGGAATACGCAGTATTTT
CASSRGTSGSRNTQYF
>TRBV4-1|few|TRBD1|TRBJ2-1
TGCGCCAGCAGCCAAGAACGACAGGGGGCTTATGAGCAGTTCTTC
CASSQERQGAYEQFF
>TRBV28|few|NA|TRBJ2-3
TGTGCCACCCTTAACGGGGTAGCCAGCACAGATACGCAGTATTTT
CATLNGVASTDTQYF
>TRBV2|NA|NA|TRBJ2-5
TGTGCCAGCAGTGATGCGGGGGTGGGGGCAGAGACCCAGTACTTC
CASSDAGVGAETQYF
>TRBV7-2|few|TRBD2|TRBJ2-7
TGTGCCAGCAGCAGCACCGGGGGGGTATACGAGCAGTACTTC
CASSSTGGVYEQYF
>TRBV13|few|NA|TRBJ2-7
TGTGCCAGCAGCCTTAGGGACGGGAACTACGAGCAGTACTTC
CASSLRDGNYEQYF
>TRBV12-3/TRBV12-4|many|NA|TRBJ2-2
TGTGCCAGCAGTTTTTCCGGGGAGCTGTTTTTT
CASSFSGELFF
>TRBV29-1|many|NA|TRBJ2-1
TGCAGCGTTGCGGGCAGGCCGAGCTCCTACAATGAGCAGTTCTTC
CSVAGRPSSYNEQFF
>TRBV28|NA|NA|TRBJ2-7
TGTGCCAGCAGGGCTGATCCGGGGGAGTACGAGCAGTACTTC
CASRADPGEYEQYF
>TRBV28|NA|TRBD2|TRBJ2-1
TGTGCCAGCAGCCAAACTAGCGGGGGGGCTAACAATGAGCAGTTCTTC
CASSQTSGGANNEQFF
>TRBV27|NA|TRBD2|TRBJ2-2
TGTGCCAGCAGTCCCCTCTGGACTAGGAGGAACACCGGGGAGCTGTTTTTT
CASSPLWTRRNTGELFF
>TRBV20-1|few|NA|TRBJ2-3
TGCAGTGCTAGCGGGAGAGTGGTGGGGGATACGCAGTATTTT
CSASGRVVGDTQYF
>TRBV12-3/TRBV12-4|NA|NA|TRBJ1-5
TGTGCCAGCAGTTTAACCCGGGAACCCCAGCATTTT
CASSLTREPQHF
>TRBV20-1|few|TRBD1|TRBJ2-3
TGCAGTGCTAGAGACCAGGGGGCCTCCACAGATACGCAGTATTTT
CSARDQGASTDTQYF
>TRBV12-3/TRBV12-4|NA|NA|TRBJ1-6
TGTGCCAGCAGTCCCCAAGGATGGAATTCACCCCTCCACTTT
CASSPQGWNSPLHF
>TRBV5-4|few|TRBD2|TRBJ2-5
TGTGCCAGCAGCTTGGCCGGGACTAGGAAAGAGACCCAGTACTTC
CASSLAGTRKETQYF
>TRBV6-5|few|TRBD1|TRBJ1-3
TGTGCCAGCAGTTACCGGGCAGGGGGCCTCACTGGAAACACCATATATTTT
CASSYRAGGLTGNTIYF
>TRBV5-1|many|NA|TRBJ1-1
TGCGCCAGCGGGGAGGAAGACATGAACACTGAAGCTTTCTTT
CASGEEDMNTEAFF
>TRBV4-2|NA|TRBD1|TRBJ2-7
TGTGCCAGCAGCCAAGTCGAGGGGGCGCTATTAGAGCAGTACTTC
CASSQVEGALLEQYF
>TRBV20-1|few|TRBD1|TRBJ1-1
TGCAGTGCTCCCGACAGGGCGGATTCGGTGAACACTGAAGCTTTCTTT
CSAPDRADSVNTEAFF
>TRBV7-2|NA|TRBD2|TRBJ2-2
TGTGCCAGCAGCGAGGTAGCGGGAGTTGCCGGGGAGCTGTTTTTT
CASSEVAGVAGELFF
>TRBV7-8|few|TRBD1|TRBJ2-1
TGTGCCAGCAGCTCATACAGGGGTGAGCAGTTCTTC
CASSSYRGEQFF
>TRBV18|NA|NA|TRBJ2-2
TGTGCCAGCTCACCCCCGGCAGGGAACACCGGGGAGCTGTTTTTT
CASSPPAGNTGELFF
>TRBV20-1|few|NA|TRBJ2-5
TGCAGTGCTAGATCCCCCCGCGGGACTCAAGAGACCCAGTACTTC
CSARSPRGTQETQYF
>TRBV30|NA|TRBD1|TRBJ1-6
TGTGCCTGTGGGCCATTGGGACAGAATAATTCACCCCTCCACTTT
CACGPLGQNNSPLHF
>TRBV12-3/TRBV12-4|few|NA|TRBJ1-1
TGTGCCAGCAGTTTAGGCAGGGGTGGCACTGAAGCTTTCTTT
CASSLGRGGTEAFF
>TRBV7-2|many|NA|TRBJ2-1
TGTGCCAGCAGCTTAGACGCTCGAGGGAATGAGCAGTTCTTC
CASSLDARGNEQFF
>TRBV5-4|few|NA|TRBJ2-7
TGTGCCAGCAGCCGACGGGGAGGTCATTATATCCGCTACGAGCAGTACTTC
CASSRRGGHYIRYEQYF
>TRBV11-2|few|TRBD1|TRBJ2-1
TGTGCCAGCAGGGTTACCAACAGGGGGAATGAGCAGTTCTTC
CASRVTNRGNEQFF
>TRBV6-5|few|NA|TRBJ1-2
TGTGCCAGCAGTTACTCTGCGCAGGGGAAGAGGTCTGGCTACACCTTC
CASSYSAQGKRSGYTF
>TRBV5-1|many|NA|TRBJ2-7
TGCGCCAGCAGCCTAGGACAAGTCGACGAGCAGTACTTC
CASSLGQVDEQYF
>TRBV4-2|NA|TRBD1|TRBJ1-4
TGTGCCAGCAGTTTTCCGGGACAGGGTAATGAAAAACTGTTTTTT
CASSFPGQGNEKLFF
>TRBV6-2/TRBV6-3|few|NA|TRBJ1-1
TGTGCCAGCAAAGAGGGTCGCGACTTTAGTGAAGCTTTCTTT
CASKEGRDFSEAFF
>TRBV7-2|many|TRBD2|TRBJ2-5
TGTGCCAGCAGCGCTCAGCGGGGGAGGTTTCAAGAGACCCAGTACTTC
CASSAQRGRFQETQYF
>TRBV27|NA|NA|TRBJ2-7
TGTGCCAGCAGTTTAGAGGGACCCAAACTCTCCTACGAGCAGTACTTC
CASSLEGPKLSYEQYF
>TRBV24-1|few|NA|TRBJ2-3
TGTGCCACCAGTGAAACCCCTCGGAGTGGTACGCAGTATTTT
CATSETPRSGTQYF
>TRBV4-1|NA|TRBD2|TRBJ2-5
TGCGCCAGCAGCCAAAGGACCGGGGGGTCGGAGACCCAGTACTTC
CASSQRTGGSETQYF